The 3 T cell receptor beta chains below all came from one sample that was sequenced in a study of T-cell memory formation after mild COVID-19. Each CDR3 protein is one row after TCRdb ran MiXCR on the 5' RACE reads. The data hold about 310,000 distinct CDR3 sequences, with 15% to 20% observed a single time. What was sequenced was PBMCs or a T cell subset sorted from them (not recorded which). The origin of the receptors is a man aged 18 to 30 who had mild COVID-19 (a few samples of this study predate the infection). Cell type and time point are not known.

This clonotype has a count of ten or more. The chain employs TRBV20-1 and TRBJ2-3; D unresolved. Between the trimmed V and J ends, which lost 0 bases and 3 bases, there was a span of 7 bases. This CDR3 spans 13 amino acids. Germline assignment: CDR1 DFQATT and CDR2 SNEGSKA (reference sequence). The chain's CDR3 is CSAREWATDTQYF. The CDR3 DNA reads TGCAGTGCTAGAGAATGGGCTACAGATACGCAGTATTTT.

V usage is TRBV28 and J usage is TRBJ1-5; D is unclear. Germline V gene lookup returns CDR1 MDHEN and CDR2 SYDVKM. V was pared by 6 bases and J by 0 bases, with 9 bases between. The CDR3 length is 14 residues. The CDR3 nucleotides read TGTGCCAGCAGCCTCGCCCATAGCAATCAGCCCCAGCATTTT. Amino acid sequence: CASSLAHSNQPQHF.

This sequence joins TRBV6-2 or TRBV6-3 and TRBJ1-2; D might be TRBD1 (6 bases). V dropped 2 bases and J dropped 6 bases, with 10 bases sitting between them. The CDR3 is made up of 13 amino acids. Germline CDR1 reads MNHEY; CDR2 reads SVGEGT. The CDR3 DNA reads as TGTGCCAGCAGTTACGGGGGCGGAGATGGCTACACCTTC. It yields the protein CASSYGGGDGYTF.